This T cell receptor (beta chain) derives from a study of identical twins. Study conclusions and caveats: Twins' surplus sharing was weaker for beta out-of-frame sequences. The models gave estimates that fell short of the out-of-frame TCR alpha sharing seen in monozygotic twins. Potential partial confounding of zero-insertion analyses by invariant MAIT and iNKT cells was noted.

CDR3 length: 14 amino acids. V was trimmed by 5 bases and J by 2 bases, leaving 10 bases between them. From germline, CDR1 is SGDLS and CDR2 YYNGEE. In this sample, this clonotype turned up a few times. Its specificity is not known. TCRdb fed the 5' RACE reads into MiXCR, producing one record per CDR3 protein. This sample has hundreds of thousands of distinct CDR3 sequences, with around 6.9% found just once. These data also featured in a second study, about yellow fever vaccine responses in identical twins.

The chain carries TRBV9 and TRBJ2-2; D might be TRBD2 (6 bases). The TCR originated in a woman aged 18 to 35 in good health. Specimen: memory (CD45RO+) T cells sorted from blood. The CDR3 DNA reads TGTGCCAGCAGGGAGGGCTTAAACACCGGGGAGCTGTTTTTT. Its protein product is CASREGLNTGELFF.